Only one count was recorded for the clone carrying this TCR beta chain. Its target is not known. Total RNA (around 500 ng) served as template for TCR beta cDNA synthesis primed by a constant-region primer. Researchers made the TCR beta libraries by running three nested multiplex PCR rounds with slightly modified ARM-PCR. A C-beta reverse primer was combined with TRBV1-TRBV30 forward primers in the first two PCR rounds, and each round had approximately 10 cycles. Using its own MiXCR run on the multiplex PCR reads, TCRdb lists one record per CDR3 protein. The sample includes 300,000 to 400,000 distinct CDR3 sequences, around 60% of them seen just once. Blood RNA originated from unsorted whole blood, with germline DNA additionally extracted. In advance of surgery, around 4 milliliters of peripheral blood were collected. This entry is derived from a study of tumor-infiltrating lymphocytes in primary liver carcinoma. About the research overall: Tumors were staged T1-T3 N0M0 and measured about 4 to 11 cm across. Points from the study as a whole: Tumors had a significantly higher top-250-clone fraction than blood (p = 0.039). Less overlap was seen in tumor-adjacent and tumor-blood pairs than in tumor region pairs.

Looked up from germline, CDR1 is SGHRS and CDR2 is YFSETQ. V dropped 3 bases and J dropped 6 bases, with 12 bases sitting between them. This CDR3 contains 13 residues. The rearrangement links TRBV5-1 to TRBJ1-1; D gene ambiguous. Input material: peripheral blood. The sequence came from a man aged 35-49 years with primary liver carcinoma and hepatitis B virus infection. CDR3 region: CASSSNIIAEAFF. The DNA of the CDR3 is TGCGCCAGCAGCTCCAATATTATCGCTGAAGCTTTCTTT.